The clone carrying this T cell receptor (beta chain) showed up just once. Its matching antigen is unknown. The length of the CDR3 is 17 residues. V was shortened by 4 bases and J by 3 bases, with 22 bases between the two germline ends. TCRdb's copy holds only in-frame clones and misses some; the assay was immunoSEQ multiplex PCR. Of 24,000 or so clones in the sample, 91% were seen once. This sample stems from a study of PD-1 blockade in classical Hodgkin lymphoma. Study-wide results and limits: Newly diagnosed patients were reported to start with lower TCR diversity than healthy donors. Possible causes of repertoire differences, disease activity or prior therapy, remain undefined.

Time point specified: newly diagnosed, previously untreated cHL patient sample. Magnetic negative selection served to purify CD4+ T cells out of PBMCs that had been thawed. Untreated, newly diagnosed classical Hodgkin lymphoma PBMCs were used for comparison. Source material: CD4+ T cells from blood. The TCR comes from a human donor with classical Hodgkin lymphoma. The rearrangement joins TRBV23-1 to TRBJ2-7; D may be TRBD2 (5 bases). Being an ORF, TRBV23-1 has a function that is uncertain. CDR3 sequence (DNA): TGCGCCAGCAGTCGATTCTCCGGGAATCTCCTAGACTACGAGCAGTACTTC. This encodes CASSRFSGNLLDYEQYF.